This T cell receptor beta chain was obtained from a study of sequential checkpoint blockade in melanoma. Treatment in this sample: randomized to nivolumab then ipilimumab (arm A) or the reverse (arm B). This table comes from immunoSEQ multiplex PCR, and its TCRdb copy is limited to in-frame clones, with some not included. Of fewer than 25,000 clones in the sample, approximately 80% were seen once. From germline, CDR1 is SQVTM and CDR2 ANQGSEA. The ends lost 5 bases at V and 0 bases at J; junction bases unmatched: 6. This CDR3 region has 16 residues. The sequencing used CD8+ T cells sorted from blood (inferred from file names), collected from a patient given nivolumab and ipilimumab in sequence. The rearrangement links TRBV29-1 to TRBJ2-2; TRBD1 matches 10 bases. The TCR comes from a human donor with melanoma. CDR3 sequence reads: CSVYRDRGSNTGELFF. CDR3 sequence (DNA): TGCAGCGTTTACCGGGACAGGGGCTCGAACACCGGGGAGCTGTTTTTT.